This T cell receptor beta chain emerged from a study of a mutant IDH1 vaccine in newly diagnosed glioma. For the study at large: Commencement of vaccination occurred 4-6 weeks following radiotherapy alone, or concurrently with temozolomide cycles. Antecedent treatment encompassed radiotherapy, temozolomide, or their combination; the majority received both. Points from the study as a whole: Shifts in the top peripheral T cell clonotypes seemed unrelated to pseudoprogression.

On this clone: Its target is unknown.

Time point noted: week 35, safety follow-up. Mutant IDH1 20-mer peptide, at 300 ug, made up each vaccine dose, with topical imiquimod. Those who donated had recent WHO grade 3 or 4 IDH1-mutant, ATRX-lost astrocytomas. Assay: immunoSEQ multiplex PCR; the TCRdb copy retains only in-frame clones and omits some. This repertoire shows around 32,000 clones, approximately 79% found once; its top ten account for almost 9.5%. The CDR3 is 15 amino acids. The V gene lost 6 bases and the J gene lost 5 bases, with 23 bases spanning the gap. From germline, CDR1 is SQVTM and CDR2 ANQGSEA. The sample consisted of PBMCs, taken from a glioma patient whose treatment included an IDH1 peptide vaccine. The TCR originated in a woman between 25 and 40 years old with glioma. Some clones in this sample may be carry-over from other donors' samples. This sequence joins TRBV29-1 and TRBJ2-7; TRBD1 or TRBD2 may be the D gene (6 bases each). The CDR3 loop reads CSVGSRSGARDEQYF. The CDR3 DNA reads TGCAGCGTCGGGAGCCGGTCAGGGGCCAGGGACGAGCAGTACTTC.